This T cell receptor (beta chain) was found in a study of tumor-infiltrating lymphocytes in localized non-small cell lung cancer. Study observations and caveats: Tumors had more T cell infiltration than uninvolved lung, per TCRbeta sequencing and CD3 counts. No T-cell fraction difference was seen between IM1 and IM2 tumors. No link was found between tumor T-cell fraction and recurrence-free survival. Different pieces of the same tissue went to different assays, confounding technical variation with intratumor heterogeneity.

About this clone itself: Antigen unknown.

Only in-frame clones appear in the TCRdb table, and some are missing; sequencing was by immunoSEQ multiplex PCR. The profile covers tens of thousands of clones, with approximately 85% appearing a single time and around 2% taken by the ten largest. Losses at the gene ends were 3 bases for V and 6 bases for J; bases not matched to a gene: 7. The CDR3 is 15 residues long. Germline V gene sequence: CDR1 MGHDK, CDR2 SYGVNS. This chain connects TRBV25-1 to TRBJ1-1; 10 positions match TRBD1. The clonotype originates from a human donor with non-small cell lung cancer. Sequenced material: lung tumor tissue. In DNA form, the CDR3 reads TGTGCCAGCAGTGAGAGCTTAGACAGGGGGCCTGAAGCTTTCTTT. Protein product: CASSESLDRGPEAFF.